This section outlines one T cell receptor (beta chain) sequence together with its context. The target antigen is unknown. This sample was included in a study of post-analysis software for immune sequencing data. Study-wide background: Disease courses included relapsing-remitting, secondary progressive and progressive-relapsing multiple sclerosis.

The length of the CDR3 is 14 residues. The trim removed 6 bases at V and 5 bases at J, leaving 9 bases unmatched. Unique molecular identifiers featured in each of the TCR beta cDNA libraries. Yield was 450,000 to 650,000 cDNA molecules from approximately 0.91 to 9.4 million T cells. MiXCR, applied by TCRdb to the PCR reads, yields one record per CDR3 protein. The sample shows 700,000 to 800,000 distinct CDR3 sequences, just under 30% of them seen only once. Study results and limitations: Patients with multiple sclerosis recorded significantly lower normalized Chao1 diversity than controls, the study found. The F measure placed samples prepared in the same batch into strongly shared clusters. There were several TRBV segments more frequent in patients than controls, and TRBV5-6, TRBV5-1 and TRBV20-1 were among them.

This sequence was found in a girl aged 5 to 17 with multiple sclerosis. This sequence joins TRBV12-3 or TRBV12-4 and TRBJ1-1; 7 positions agree with TRBD1. Sample: blood. The CDR3 region is CASSPPTGWTEAFF. The CDR3 DNA follows: TGTGCCAGCAGCCCCCCGACAGGGTGGACTGAAGCTTTCTTT.